The 28 T cell receptor beta chains listed next were all sequenced from one sample in a study of T cells in Graves' hyperthyroidism and ophthalmopathy. Authors of the study amplified TCR beta CDR3 regions from RNA transcripts. A first-round RT-PCR of the TCR CDR3 used the HTBI primer set. TCRdb re-derived calls from the multiplex PCR reads in MiXCR, one entry per CDR3 protein. Of roughly 170,000 distinct CDR3 sequences detected, about 17% appear once; the ten largest clones hold under 35%. Sequenced: blood. All receptors come from a woman between 50 and 59 years old with Graves' hyperthyroidism.

This clonotype was seen more than once but under ten times. The CDR3 protein is CASSQERGGYQPQHF. The CDR3 coding sequence is TGCGCCAGCAGCCAAGAACGAGGGGGGTATCAGCCCCAGCATTTT. The V call is TRBV4-1, the J call TRBJ1-5, with D perhaps matching TRBD1 (6 bases). Trimming pared 0 bases from V and 5 bases from J, leaving 11 bases between. Germline V lookup: CDR1 MGHRA, CDR2 YSYEKL. This CDR3 is 15 amino acids long.

This clonotype was detected many times. This chain uses TRBV6-1 with TRBJ2-7; the D gene could be TRBD1 or TRBD2 (5 bases each). The V end lost 5 bases, the J end lost 3 bases, and 11 bases lay between the germline ends. The CDR3 is made up of 13 amino acids. Germline V CDR1 and CDR2: MNHNS, SASEGT. The CDR3 sequence: CASSRGVDYEQYF. The CDR3 nucleotides are TGTGCCAGCAGTAGAGGGGTAGACTACGAGCAGTACTTC.

The J gene is TRBJ2-1, the V gene TRBV12-3 or TRBV12-4; D perhaps matches TRBD2 (6 bases). This CDR3 has 14 residues. V was shortened by 3 bases and J by 8 bases, with 14 bases between the two germline ends. Here the CDR3 reads CASSFERETDEQFF. The CDR3 region has the DNA TGTGCCAGCAGTTTCGAACGGGAGACCGATGAGCAGTTCTTC.

In this sample, this clonotype turned up many times. This rearrangement joins TRBV5-4 to TRBJ2-7; the match to TRBD2 covers 7 bases. Per the germline V gene, CDR1 is SGHNT and CDR2 is YYREEE (reference sequence). Trimming took 7 bases from V and 4 from J; bases not matched to a gene: 8. This CDR3 region has 13 residues. The CDR3 region is CASGTGGLYEQYF. CDR3 DNA sequence: TGTGCCAGCGGGACCGGGGGGTTATACGAGCAGTACTTC.

This clonotype was detected ten times or more. V and J are TRBV25-1 and TRBJ2-7; 8 bases agree with TRBD2. Germline CDR1 is MGHDK and CDR2 is SYGVNS. The trim removed 2 bases at V and 0 bases at J, leaving 3 bases unmatched. This CDR3 comprises 15 residues. CDR3 DNA sequence: TGTGCCAGCAGTGAAAAGCTAGCGGGCTCCTACGAGCAGTACTTC. It codes for CASSEKLAGSYEQYF.

The sample holds many counts of this clonotype. The V call is TRBV19, the J call TRBJ1-5; no clear D gene. The CDR3 sequence is 15 residues long. Germline-derived CDR1 and CDR2 are LNHDA and SQIVND (reference sequence). V lost 5 bases and J lost 0, with 11 bases in between. CDR3: CASSAGRISNQPQHF. The CDR3 region has the DNA TGTGCCAGTAGTGCCGGACGGATTAGCAATCAGCCCCAGCATTTT.

This clonotype was recorded many times. The chain recombines TRBV7-3 with TRBJ2-7, with 9 bases aligning to TRBD2. CDR3 length: 16 residues. CDR1 and CDR2 (germline): SGHTA, FQGTGA. With V trimmed by 4 bases and J by 5 bases, 12 bases remained unmatched. The CDR3 loop is CASSSSGVKEWNEQYF. DNA for the CDR3: TGTGCCAGCAGCTCTAGCGGGGTGAAGGAATGGAACGAGCAGTACTTC.

Ten or more counts support this clonotype. The chain is built from TRBV19 and TRBJ2-7; 8 bases fit TRBD1. CDR3 length: 13 residues. CDR1 and CDR2 from the germline V gene are LNHDA and SQIVND (reference sequence). V lost 6 bases, J lost 6 bases, and 7 bases stayed unmatched. CDR3 in amino acids: CASSETGASEQYF. CDR3 nucleotide sequence: TGTGCCAGTAGCGAGACAGGGGCATCCGAGCAGTACTTC.

This clonotype was picked up many times. V usage is TRBV7-2 and J usage is TRBJ2-7; 8 bases are shared with TRBD1. This CDR3 comprises 15 residues. Per germline, CDR1 SGHTA and CDR2 FQGNSA. The V and J ends lost 4 bases and 1 base, in that order; junction bases with no gene match: 6. This chain's CDR3 is CASSSRTGSSYEQYF. CDR3 DNA: TGTGCCAGCAGCTCCAGGACAGGGTCTTCCTACGAGCAGTACTTC.

The chain joins TRBV5-1 to TRBJ1-2; 9 nucleotides align to TRBD1. Trimming at V came to 4 bases and at J to 4 bases, leaving 11 bases not matched to a gene. From germline, CDR1 is SGHRS and CDR2 YFSETQ. This CDR3 has 16 amino acids. The CDR3 protein is CASSMTTGGWGYGYTF. The CDR3 DNA reads as TGCGCCAGCAGCATGACTACAGGGGGCTGGGGCTATGGCTACACCTTC.

This clonotype was recorded many times. The genes are TRBV12-3 or TRBV12-4 and TRBJ1-1, with TRBD1 identical over 7 bases. V gave up 6 bases and J gave up 5 bases; unmatched junction bases: 9. CDR3 length equals 14 residues. The CDR3 loop is CASRGDPGGTEAFF. The DNA of the CDR3 is TGTGCCAGCAGGGGGGACCCAGGGGGGACTGAAGCTTTCTTT.

This clonotype was detected only once. The rearrangement joins TRBV4-3 to TRBJ1-4, with D perhaps TRBD1 (6 bases). V was trimmed by 0 bases and J by 4 bases, leaving 24 bases between them. CDR3 length: 20 residues. Per the germline V gene, CDR1 is LGHNA and CDR2 is YSLEER. CDR3 DNA sequence: TGCGCCAGCAGCCAAGATTTCGAGTTACCCTCGGGGGCGGGTAATGAAAAACTGTTTTTT. This gives the protein CASSQDFELPSGAGNEKLFF.

Many counts were recorded for this clonotype. CDR3 residues: CASTVGASTDTQYF. As DNA, the CDR3 is TGTGCCAGCACGGTGGGGGCCAGCACAGATACGCAGTATTTT. V gene TRBV6-1 combines with J gene TRBJ2-3, with D maybe TRBD1 (6 bases). CDR1 and CDR2 (germline): MNHNS, SASEGT. The CDR3 loop spans 14 amino acids. Trimming took 7 bases from V and 0 from J, leaving 11 bases between them.

This clonotype was observed a handful of times. V is TRBV4-3 and J is TRBJ1-1; a weak D match, TRBD1 (6 bases). The length of the CDR3 is 18 residues. Germline V gene sequence: CDR1 LGHNA, CDR2 YSLEER. Trimming left V 2 bases short and J 2 bases short, with 21 bases between. Here the CDR3 DNA reads TGCGCCAGCAGCCAAACAACAGGGTTTGGGCTTGGCAACACTGAAGCTTTCTTT. It yields the protein CASSQTTGFGLGNTEAFF.

This clonotype was detected many times. This sequence joins TRBV29-1 and TRBJ1-2, with unresolved D. Deletions cut 3 bases from V and 10 bases from J, with 15 bases between. This CDR3 comprises 12 residues. Germline V lookup: CDR1 SQVTM, CDR2 ANQGSEA. The CDR3 coding sequence is TGCAGCGTTGATGGCCCGGGAATTGACTACACCTTC. Translating gives CSVDGPGIDYTF.

This clonotype was detected a few times. The chain links TRBV6-2 or TRBV6-3 to TRBJ1-4, with D maybe TRBD1 (5 bases). Germline V gene data show CDR1 as MNHEY and CDR2 as SVGEGT. The length of the CDR3 is 16 residues. Trimming cost V 6 bases and J 8 bases, with 22 bases left between them. Here the CDR3 reads CASRGGRTSLGEKLFF. Written as DNA, the CDR3 is TGTGCCAGCAGGGGGGGAAGGACCTCCCTTGGGGAAAAACTGTTTTTT.

The sample holds many counts of this clonotype. This sequence joins TRBV15 and TRBJ1-2; perhaps TRBD1 as D (6 bases). Trimming cost V 5 bases and J 4 bases, with 17 bases left between them. The germline gives CDR1 LNHNV, CDR2 YYDKDF (reference sequence). The CDR3 sequence is 15 residues long. The CDR3 protein is CATSVFKTGRYGYTF. CDR3 DNA: TGTGCCACCAGCGTATTCAAGACAGGCCGCTATGGCTACACCTTC.

As for this clonotype: One end of the junction varies from germline; a read error may be responsible. The chain joins TRBV19 to TRBJ1-5; 8 bases are shared with TRBD1. Germline CDR1 is LNHDA and CDR2 is SQIVND (reference sequence). The CDR3 is 14 amino acids. CDR3 sequence reads: CASRRTGINRPQHF. CDR3 DNA: TGTGCCAGTAGGCGGACAGGGATCAATCGGCCCCAGCATTTT.

The rearrangement links TRBV10-3 to TRBJ1-2, with D possibly TRBD1 on 5 matching bases. The V gene's germline CDR1 is ENHRY and CDR2 SYGVKD. Trimming stripped 10 bases from V and 8 bases from J, with 29 bases between. The CDR3 covers 16 residues. The CDR3 loop reads CATYNPRDPMLGGYTF. CDR3 bases: TGTGCCACCTACAATCCCCGGGACCCGATGCTGGGGGGCTACACCTTC.

This clonotype was counted at least ten times. This chain uses TRBV29-1 with TRBJ2-7; TRBD1 agrees at 7 bases. Trimming took 7 bases from V and 4 from J; bases not matched to a gene: 10. This CDR3 contains 13 residues. The germline CDR1 and CDR2 sequences are SQVTM and ANQGSEA. The CDR3 DNA sequence: TGCAGCGCCTTGGACAGGAATCTTTACGAGCAGTACTTC. Its protein product is CSALDRNLYEQYF.

In regard to this clonotype: The junction departs from germline at one end; a sequencing error may be responsible. The chain couples TRBV5-1 to TRBJ1-4; the D is unclear. In germline, CDR1 is SGHRS, CDR2 YFSETQ. The CDR3 is made up of 14 amino acids. Here the CDR3 reads CASSLVEGDFRLFF. CDR3 DNA: TGCGCCAGCAGTTTGGTGGAGGGTGATTTCAGACTGTTTTTT.

This clonotype showed up many times. The chain links TRBV6-2 or TRBV6-3 to TRBJ2-5; D possibly corresponds to TRBD1 (6 bases). The V gene lost 7 bases and the J gene lost 5 bases, with 11 bases spanning the gap. This CDR3 region has 12 residues. Germline V gene lookup returns CDR1 MNHEY and CDR2 SVGEGT. In DNA, the CDR3 is TGTGCCAGCACCCTGGGGGCTGAGACCCAGTACTTC. Translating it yields CASTLGAETQYF.

This clonotype has ten or more counts. The CDR3 reads CASSGGTADTEAFF. DNA of the CDR3: TGTGCCAGCAGCGGGGGGACAGCAGACACTGAAGCTTTCTTT. V and J are TRBV11-2 and TRBJ1-1; 7 nucleotides align to TRBD1. V gave up 5 bases and J gave up 3 bases; unmatched junction bases: 6. This CDR3 has 14 amino acids. Germline CDR1 is SGHAT and CDR2 is FQNNGV.

This chain uses TRBV3-1 with TRBJ2-1, with a possible D match to TRBD2 (5 bases). The CDR3 length is 16 residues. Germline V gives CDR1 LGHDT, CDR2 YNNKEL (reference sequence). With 4 bases removed from V and 2 bases from J, the gap between germline ends came to 15 bases. The CDR3 DNA sequence: TGTGCCAGCAGCCTTAGGGAGAGTCCTCCCTACAATGAGCAGTTCTTC. It codes for CASSLRESPPYNEQFF.

This clonotype was observed a handful of times. V usage is TRBV5-5 and J usage is TRBJ2-7; 11 nucleotides match TRBD2. The DNA end is more similar to TRBJ2-1, so the J call may be wrong. The V gene's germline CDR1 is SGHKS and CDR2 YYEKEE (reference sequence). The CDR3 extends over 15 amino acids. The CDR3 loop is CASRASGGNTYEQFF. The CDR3 DNA sequence: TGTGCCAGCCGTGCTAGCGGGGGGAATACCTACGAGCAGTTCTTC.

This clonotype was recorded many times. The rearrangement uses TRBV20-1 and TRBJ2-1; no definite D call. V was clipped by 4 bases and J by 8 bases, with 12 bases between them. The CDR3 has 12 amino acids. CDR1 DFQATT and CDR2 SNEGSKA come from the germline V gene (reference sequence). CDR3: CSAMFRTDEQFF. CDR3 coding DNA: TGCAGTGCTATGTTCAGAACCGATGAGCAGTTCTTC.

This clonotype was observed many times. The V and J genes are TRBV29-1 and TRBJ1-2, with D tentatively TRBD1 (6 bases). V gave up 5 bases and J gave up 1 base, with 14 bases separating them. This CDR3 has 14 residues. The germline gives CDR1 SQVTM, CDR2 ANQGSEA. This chain's CDR3 is CSVTGTPLNYGYTF. The CDR3 DNA reads TGCAGCGTTACCGGGACACCTCTTAACTATGGCTACACCTTC.

There are many counts of this clonotype. The genes are TRBV2 and TRBJ2-3; D possibly corresponds to TRBD1 (6 bases). The CDR3 sequence is 13 residues long. Deletions cut 1 base from V and 4 bases from J, with 6 bases between. Germline assignment: CDR1 SNHLY and CDR2 FYNNEI. Here the CDR3 DNA reads TGTGCCAGCAGTGAAGGGGGGCCAGATACGCAGTATTTT. Its protein is CASSEGGPDTQYF.